These 27 T cell receptor beta chains were sequenced from one sample in a study of blood T cell repertoires in COVID-19. TCRdb's copy holds only in-frame clones and misses some; the assay was immunoSEQ multiplex PCR. The sample has approximately 210,000 clones; about 76% are singletons. The sequenced sample was PBMCs or T cells enriched from blood (not recorded which). Source of these receptors: a woman aged 50 to 60 with acute COVID-19.

J is TRBJ2-7 and V is TRBV18; possible D gene TRBD1, 6 bases. Trimming took 2 bases from V and 5 from J, leaving 16 bases between them. This CDR3 has 15 residues. The germline V gene has CDR1 KGHSH and CDR2 LQKENI. Written as DNA, the CDR3 is TGTGCCAGCTCACCAGGCCGGGGACAAGGTAACGAGCAGTACTTC. Translating gives CASSPGRGQGNEQYF. The full variable domain, rest sourced from reference TRBV18 and TRBJ2-7, is NAGVMQNPRHLVRRRGQEARLRCSPMKGHSHVYWYRQLPEEGLKFMVYLQKENIIDESGMPKERFSAEFPKEGPSILRIQQVVRGDSAAYFCASSPGRGQGNEQYFGPGTRLTVT.

The V gene is TRBV2, the J gene TRBJ1-2; tentative D call: TRBD1 (6 bases). Germline V CDR1 and CDR2: SNHLY, FYNNEI. The CDR3 is 13 residues long. V shed 2 bases and J shed 4 bases, with 8 bases lying between them. The CDR3 nucleotides read TGTGCCAGCAGTGAAAGACAGGTCTATGGCTACACCTTC. The encoded protein is CASSERQVYGYTF.

This clone showed up just once. The chain's CDR3 is CAITPRGGSEQFF. The DNA of the CDR3 is TGTGCCATCACCCCGCGGGGGGGATCTGAGCAGTTCTTC. The chain is built from TRBV10-3 and TRBJ2-1; TRBD2 agrees at 9 bases. The CDR3 has 13 amino acids. Germline V lookup: CDR1 ENHRY, CDR2 SYGVKD. The V gene end was trimmed by 7 bases and the J gene end by 9 bases; junction bases not matched to a gene: 7.

On this clone: A read error may account for a junction end that differs from germline. The chain combines TRBV28 with TRBJ2-7; 7 nucleotides match TRBD2. CDR1 is MDHEN and CDR2 is SYDVKM in the germline V gene. The CDR3 contains 12 residues. The CDR3 spells CASSLLDSREVF. Written as DNA, the CDR3 is TGTGCCAGCAGTTTATTAGACAGCCGGGAGGTCTTC.

V gene TRBV6-2 or TRBV6-3 combines with J gene TRBJ2-7; 9 positions agree with TRBD1. CDR1 is MNHEY, CDR2 SVGEGT, per germline. Trimming took 2 bases from V and 0 from J; bases not matched to a gene: 5. The CDR3 is 16 amino acids. The CDR3 DNA sequence: TGTGCCAGCAGTTACCCGTGGGACAGGGTCTCCTACGAGCAGTACTTC. It translates to CASSYPWDRVSYEQYF.

This clone was recorded once. The chain joins TRBV7-2 to TRBJ1-2; tentatively, D is TRBD1 (5 bases). The germline V gene encodes CDR1 SGHTA and CDR2 FQGNSA. Trimming took 6 bases from V and 4 from J, leaving 18 bases between them. The CDR3 is made up of 15 amino acids. The CDR3 is CASSLQKGQVYGYTF. CDR3 in DNA: TGTGCCAGCAGTCTTCAAAAGGGGCAGGTCTATGGCTACACCTTC.

The rearrangement links TRBV18 to TRBJ1-6; TRBD1 aligns across 8 bases. CDR1 KGHSH and CDR2 LQKENI come from the germline V gene. The ends lost 3 bases at V and 7 bases at J; junction bases unmatched: 5. This CDR3 contains 15 residues. The CDR3 loop reads CASSPSTGDNSPLHF. The CDR3 nucleotides read TGTGCCAGCTCACCCTCGACAGGGGACAATTCACCCCTCCACTTT.

The V call is TRBV7-2, the J call TRBJ2-7; 9 bases line up with TRBD2. The CDR3 is 16 residues long. Trimming at V came to 6 bases and at J to 1 base, leaving 10 bases not matched to a gene. The germline V gene has CDR1 SGHTA and CDR2 FQGNSA. The CDR3 protein is CASRSTGTSRSYEQYF. As DNA, the CDR3 is TGTGCCAGCAGAAGTACCGGGACTAGCAGATCCTACGAGCAGTACTTC.

In its sample, this clone was seen a few times. The chain carries TRBV5-5 and TRBJ1-4; D is unresolved. Germline CDR1 is SGHKS and CDR2 is YYEKEE (reference sequence). The length of the CDR3 is 13 residues. Trimming left V 6 bases short and J 8 bases short, with 14 bases between. This CDR3 reads CASTLVPGEKLFF. In nucleotides, the CDR3 is TGTGCCAGCACCCTTGTCCCAGGCGAAAAACTGTTTTTT.

The rearrangement uses TRBV5-4 and TRBJ2-1; TRBD1 matches 9 bases. J gave up 9 bases and V 4 bases, and 11 bases lay outside the gene matches. CDR1 is SGHNT and CDR2 is YYREEE in the germline V gene (reference sequence). The length of the CDR3 is 15 residues. CDR3 in DNA: TGTGCCAGCAGCCCGAATTCCGGGACAGGGTTTGAGCAGTTCTTC. This encodes CASSPNSGTGFEQFF.

The chain couples TRBV7-2 to TRBJ2-3, with D tentatively TRBD1 (6 bases). Germline loops: CDR1 SGHTA, CDR2 FQGNSA. This CDR3 is built from 15 residues. V lost 5 bases and J 1 base, leaving 13 bases between the germline ends. The DNA for the CDR3 is TGTGCCAGCAGCACAACAGGGTCCCGCACAGATACGCAGTATTTT. It yields the protein CASSTTGSRTDTQYF.

V usage is TRBV6-4 and J usage is TRBJ2-1; 13 bases map to TRBD2. Per germline, CDR1 MRHNA and CDR2 SNTAGT. V shed 7 bases, J shed 1 base, and the junction held 10 bases outside the gene matches. The CDR3 length is 18 residues. The CDR3 region has the DNA TGTGCCAGCACCGAGCTGCGGACTAGCGGGAGTTCCTACAATGAGCAGTTCTTC. Protein: CASTELRTSGSSYNEQFF.

V usage is TRBV28 and J usage is TRBJ2-2; no clear D. V was trimmed by 6 bases and J by 4 bases, leaving 6 bases between them. Germline V gene lookup returns CDR1 MDHEN and CDR2 SYDVKM. The CDR3 totals 12 residues. CDR3 protein: CASSTVTGELFF. The CDR3 coding sequence is TGTGCCAGCAGCACGGTCACCGGGGAGCTGTTTTTT. Drawing the rest from reference TRBV28 and TRBJ2-2, the complete variable domain is DVKVTQSSRYLVKRTGEKVFLECVQDMDHENMFWYRQDPGLGLRLIYFSYDVKMKEKGDIPEGYSVSREKKERFSLILESASTNQTSMYLCASSTVTGELFFGEGSRLTVL.

The chain carries TRBV7-2 and TRBJ2-1; 7 bases match TRBD2. V shed 5 bases and J 4 bases; nucleotides not matched to a gene: 8. Germline CDR1 SGHTA, CDR2 FQGNSA. CDR3 length: 15 amino acids. The CDR3 bases are TGTGCCAGCAGCCCCATGGGACTAAGTTACAATGAGCAGTTCTTC. It codes for CASSPMGLSYNEQFF.

J is TRBJ2-5 and V is TRBV6-2 or TRBV6-3; 10 nucleotides align to TRBD1. The CDR3 sequence is 15 residues long. With V trimmed by 5 bases and J by 2 bases, 5 bases remained unmatched. Germline CDR1 and CDR2: MNHEY and SVGEGT. The CDR3 DNA follows: TGTGCCAGCAGTCCGGGACAGGGGTATCAAGAGACCCAGTACTTC. Residues: CASSPGQGYQETQYF.

V usage is TRBV30 and J usage is TRBJ1-4; D is perhaps TRBD1 (6 bases). V was trimmed by 0 bases and J by 10 bases, leaving 9 bases between them. CDR3 length equals 12 residues. Germline CDR1 reads GTSNPN; CDR2 reads SVGIG (reference sequence). CDR3 protein: CAWSVRGGKLFF. The DNA of the CDR3 is TGTGCCTGGAGTGTACGAGGGGGAAAACTGTTTTTT.

The chain couples TRBV7-9 to TRBJ2-7; 7 bases are shared with TRBD1. Germline V lookup: CDR1 SEHNR, CDR2 FQNEAQ (reference sequence). The length of the CDR3 is 13 residues. The junction had 3 bases not matched to a gene; V was cut back by 1 base and J by 6 bases. The DNA for the CDR3 is TGTGCCAGCAGCTTAGGACAGGGCCTCGAGCAGTACTTC. Residues: CASSLGQGLEQYF.

The V gene is TRBV4-2, the J gene TRBJ2-5, with TRBD2 as a possible D gene (6 bases). The CDR3 extends over 15 amino acids. Germline CDR1 and CDR2: LGHNA and YNFKEQ. The V end was cut by 1 base, the J end by 5 bases, with 14 bases between. The CDR3 DNA is TGTGCCAGCAGCCAAGCCTTCCGGGGGAAGGAGACCCAGTACTTC. It encodes CASSQAFRGKETQYF.

This clone occurred a few times. The rearrangement joins TRBV2 to TRBJ1-2; D not resolved. In germline, CDR1 is SNHLY, CDR2 FYNNEI. Trimming pared 6 bases from V and 7 bases from J, leaving 6 bases between. This CDR3 contains 10 residues. CDR3 in amino acids: CASRAGGYTF. In DNA, the CDR3 is TGTGCCAGCAGAGCGGGTGGCTACACCTTC.

The chain joins TRBV5-1 to TRBJ2-7; the match to TRBD1 covers 8 bases. Germline V gene data show CDR1 as SGHRS and CDR2 as YFSETQ. The CDR3 extends over 14 amino acids. Trimming cost V 0 bases and J 4 bases; bases outside gene matches: 3. The DNA for the CDR3 is TGCGCCAGCAGCTTGGCCACAGGGGGTTACGAGCAGTACTTC. Amino acids: CASSLATGGYEQYF.

The chain links TRBV5-4 to TRBJ2-3; weak D call: TRBD1 (6 bases). The CDR3 totals 16 residues. CDR1 is SGHNT and CDR2 is YYREEE in the germline V gene (reference sequence). Trimming left V 2 bases short and J 2 bases short, with 15 bases between. CDR3 region: CASSFSPDRFTDTQYF. For the CDR3, the DNA is TGTGCCAGCAGCTTCTCGCCCGACAGGTTCACAGATACGCAGTATTTT.

The chain has TRBV6-5 and TRBJ1-2, with 7 nucleotides matching TRBD1. This CDR3 comprises 15 residues. V lost 6 bases and J lost 2; bases outside the gene matches: 9. Per the germline V gene, CDR1 is MNHEY and CDR2 is SVGAGI. Written as DNA, the CDR3 is TGTGCCAGCAGCGACCGGGACAGACTAAACTATGGCTACACCTTC. Protein: CASSDRDRLNYGYTF.

This clone was counted once. The chain recombines TRBV29-1 with TRBJ2-1, with TRBD1 identical over 9 bases. Trimming removed 6 bases from V and 3 bases from J; junction bases left unmatched: 6. CDR1 SQVTM and CDR2 ANQGSEA come from the germline V gene. The CDR3 is 14 amino acids. As DNA, the CDR3 is TGCAGCGTGACTCCGGGACAGGGCTACAATGAGCAGTTCTTC. Its translation is CSVTPGQGYNEQFF.

The chain has TRBV4-3 and TRBJ2-1, with 7 bases lining up with TRBD1. V was pared by 4 bases and J by 8 bases, with 5 bases of the junction left unmatched. Per the germline V gene, CDR1 is LGHNA and CDR2 is YSLEER. The CDR3 is 13 residues long. Here the CDR3 DNA reads TGCGCCAGCAGCCGAACACAGGGGTATGAGCAGTTCTTC. This codes for CASSRTQGYEQFF.

The chain combines TRBV19 with TRBJ2-1; 8 nucleotides match TRBD2. CDR1 is LNHDA and CDR2 is SQIVND in the germline V gene (reference sequence). The CDR3 consists of 17 residues. V shed 9 bases and J 2 bases; nucleotides not matched to a gene: 15. CDR3 in amino acids: CASALLAGSSTYNEQFF. CDR3 bases: TGTGCCAGCGCCCTCTTAGCGGGGTCCTCCACCTACAATGAGCAGTTCTTC.

V gene TRBV6-6 combines with J gene TRBJ2-3; maybe TRBD1 (6 bases). Per germline, CDR1 MNHNY and CDR2 SVGAGI (reference sequence). Deletions cut 6 bases from V and 0 bases from J, with 13 bases between. This CDR3 has 15 residues. CDR3 sequence (DNA): TGTGCCAGCAGCCCCCTAGGGGGTAGCACAGATACGCAGTATTTT. It encodes CASSPLGGSTDTQYF.

This chain links TRBV4-2 with TRBJ1-6; TRBD1 is a possible D gene (5 bases). CDR3 length: 15 amino acids. Between the trimmed V and J ends, which lost 0 bases and 8 bases, there was a span of 11 bases. Germline V gives CDR1 LGHNA, CDR2 YNFKEQ. CDR3 sequence reads: CASSQDLGGYSPLHF. DNA for the CDR3: TGTGCCAGCAGCCAAGATTTGGGGGGGTATTCACCCCTCCACTTT.